The clone carrying this TCR beta chain was detected many times. Its antigen remains unidentified. This record comes from a study of T cells in Graves' hyperthyroidism and ophthalmopathy. Disease lasting under 3 months, a NOSPECS grade of at least 4, and a Clinical Activity Score of at least 3 were features of the ophthalmopathy patients. Uncontrolled infection, other autoimmune disease, pregnancy or lactation excluded patients. Clinical symptoms, serum thyroxine, TRAb, thyroid ultrasound and orbital computed tomography informed diagnoses. Regions amplified from RNA transcripts were the TCR beta CDR3 regions. An initial round of RT-PCR targeting the TCR CDR3 relied on the HTBI primer set. TCRdb redid the calling of the multiplex PCR reads with MiXCR, one entry per CDR3 protein. The sample has around 500,000 distinct CDR3 sequences; about 16% are singletons. V was clipped by 4 bases and J by 7 bases; unmatched bases: 7. The germline gives CDR1 SGHTA, CDR2 FQGTGA. The CDR3 has 14 amino acids.

Study findings and constraints: A median about 6.2 months before onset, the model predicted ophthalmopathy.

V gene TRBV7-3 combines with J gene TRBJ2-1; 7 positions match TRBD1. Source material: blood. The origin of this receptor is a woman younger than 45 with Graves' ophthalmopathy. CDR3 loop: CASSSDPRGNEQFF. For the CDR3, the DNA is TGTGCCAGCAGCTCAGACCCCAGGGGGAATGAGCAGTTCTTC.